These 18 T cell receptor beta chains were sequenced from one sample in a study of T cells after yellow fever vaccination. One entry per CDR3 protein results from TCRdb running MiXCR on the 5' RACE reads. The data contain 170,000 or so distinct CDR3 sequences, roughly a tenth of them seen just once; the ten biggest clones take up under 40%. This material consisted of CD8+ T cells sorted from PBMCs, taken 45 days after the yellow fever booster vaccination. The receptors were sampled from a man between 18 and 35 years old who received the YFV17D yellow fever vaccine.

The chain is built from TRBV5-6 and TRBJ2-3, with D maybe TRBD1 (6 bases). V was trimmed by 4 bases and J by 0 bases, leaving 9 bases between them. There are 14 residues in the CDR3. Germline CDR1 and CDR2: SGHDT and YYEEEE. The CDR3 spells CASSGDMSTDTQYF. DNA of the CDR3: TGTGCCAGCAGCGGGGACATGAGCACAGATACGCAGTATTTT.

This clonotype was seen repeatedly, ten times or more. The chain links TRBV19 to TRBJ1-1; no definite D call. CDR3 length equals 14 residues. Germline CDR1 and CDR2: LNHDA and SQIVND (reference sequence). V lost 7 bases, J lost 0 bases, and 12 bases lay in between. The CDR3 loop reads CASTGDTLNTEAFF. In DNA form, the CDR3 reads TGTGCCAGTACTGGAGACACCCTGAACACTGAAGCTTTCTTT.

At least ten counts were recorded for this clonotype. The chain joins TRBV12-3 or TRBV12-4 to TRBJ2-3; 12 bases are a match to TRBD2. The trim removed 4 bases at V and 6 bases at J, leaving 14 bases unmatched. The CDR3 consists of 18 residues. CDR3 region: CASSSRLAGALQLDTQYF. The CDR3 bases are TGTGCCAGCAGTTCTAGACTAGCGGGGGCCCTTCAGTTGGATACGCAGTATTTT.

The rearrangement links TRBV5-8 to TRBJ1-2; weak D call: TRBD1 (5 bases). The CDR3 loop spans 13 amino acids. Trimming took off 1 base at V and 8 bases at J, with 12 bases between the two ends. Germline V gene data show CDR1 as SGHTS and CDR2 as YDEGEE. The CDR3 region has the DNA TGTGCCAGCAGCTTGTACGCAGGGCCAGGCTACACCTTC. This gives the protein CASSLYAGPGYTF. The full variable domain, rest sourced from reference TRBV5-8 and TRBJ1-2, is EAGVTQSPTHLIKTRGQQATLRCSPISGHTSVYWYQQALGLGLQFLLWYDEGEERNRGNFPPRFSGRQFPNYSSELNVNALELEDSALYLCASSLYAGPGYTFGSGTRLTVV.

The table lists this clonotype with a few counts. The chain uses TRBV7-2 and TRBJ1-5, with 7 bases matching TRBD1. V lost 3 bases and J lost 4; bases outside the gene matches: 3. The germline CDR1 and CDR2 sequences are SGHTA and FQGNSA. This CDR3 is built from 14 residues. The CDR3 spells CASSFDRVNQPQHF. The CDR3 DNA is TGTGCCAGCAGCTTCGACAGGGTGAATCAGCCCCAGCATTTT. Looking up the rest from reference TRBV7-2 and TRBJ1-5 gives the full variable domain: GAGVSQSPSNKVTEKGKDVELRCDPISGHTALYWYRQSLGQGLEFLIYFQGNSAPDKSGLPSDRFSAERTGGSVSTLTIQRTQQEDSAVYLCASSFDRVNQPQHFGDGTRLSIL.

This clonotype was seen a few times. The chain is built from TRBV4-1 and TRBJ2-2; tentatively, D is TRBD2 (5 bases). With 2 bases removed from V and 4 bases from J, the gap between germline ends came to 14 bases. The germline CDR1 and CDR2 sequences are MGHRA and YSYEKL. The CDR3 runs to 16 residues. The CDR3 coding sequence is TGCGCCAGCAGCCAACTAGCACTGGCGAGCACCGGGGAGCTGTTTTTT. It is translated as CASSQLALASTGELFF.

The V and J genes are TRBV5-1 and TRBJ1-2; D is ambiguous. V was shortened by 0 bases and J by 3 bases, with 9 bases between the two germline ends. Germline V CDR1 and CDR2: SGHRS, YFSETQ. The CDR3 sequence is 14 residues long. CDR3 residues: CASSLGPHYYGYTF. The DNA of the CDR3 is TGCGCCAGCAGCTTGGGGCCGCACTACTATGGCTACACCTTC.

This rearrangement joins TRBV9 to TRBJ2-5; perhaps D is TRBD1 or TRBD2 (7 bases each). The V gene's germline CDR1 is SGDLS and CDR2 YYNGEE. The CDR3 has 14 amino acids. V gave up 3 bases and J gave up 5 bases, with 14 bases separating them. The CDR3 reads CASSDQGGRETQYF. In DNA, the CDR3 is TGTGCCAGCAGCGATCAGGGGGGGCGCGAGACCCAGTACTTC.

The table lists this clonotype with many counts. The CDR3 loop is CASSQSYFAGEKLFF. As DNA, the CDR3 is TGCGCCAGCAGCCAGTCTTACTTCGCCGGCGAAAAACTGTTTTTT. V gene TRBV4-3 combines with J gene TRBJ1-4; D not certain. Trimming stripped 3 bases from V and 8 bases from J, with 16 bases between. CDR3 length equals 15 residues. Germline assignment: CDR1 LGHNA and CDR2 YSLEER.

Ten or more counts support this clonotype. The genes are TRBV27 and TRBJ1-2; the D gene is possibly TRBD1 (5 bases). V was cut by 2 bases and J by 4 bases, with 8 bases left in between. The germline V gene has CDR1 MNHEY and CDR2 SMNVEV (reference sequence). The CDR3 has 13 amino acids. Here the CDR3 DNA reads TGTGCCAGCAGTTTAGGGGGGGGCTATGGCTACACCTTC. This translates into CASSLGGGYGYTF.

V usage is TRBV7-9 and J usage is TRBJ2-1; D unresolved. Germline V gives CDR1 SEHNR, CDR2 FQNEAQ (reference sequence). The V and J ends lost 1 base and 15 bases respectively, with 19 bases between them. The CDR3 covers 14 residues. CDR3 sequence: CASSLVVRRQAPFF. DNA for the CDR3: TGTGCCAGCAGCTTAGTGGTTAGGCGTCAGGCGCCGTTCTTC.

The rearrangement joins TRBV7-3 to TRBJ2-3; no clear D gene. V was clipped by 5 bases and J by 0 bases, with 18 bases between them. The CDR3 is 17 residues long. CDR1 SGHTA and CDR2 FQGTGA come from the germline V gene. The CDR3 nucleotides are TGTGCCAGCAGCCCCCCCAACTCCGACTCTAGCACAGATACGCAGTATTTT. This sequence encodes CASSPPNSDSSTDTQYF.

The chain links TRBV5-6 to TRBJ2-7, with TRBD2 matching 7 bases. The CDR3 has 14 residues. Germline V gene sequence: CDR1 SGHDT, CDR2 YYEEEE. With V trimmed by 4 bases and J by 3 bases, 7 bases remained unmatched. The CDR3 region has the DNA TGTGCCAGCAGCCGGAATGGGGGGGACTACGAGCAGTACTTC. Amino acid sequence: CASSRNGGDYEQYF. The complete variable domain, with remaining parts taken from reference TRBV5-6 and TRBJ2-7, reads DAGVTQSPTHLIKTRGQQVTLRCSPKSGHDTVSWYQQALGQGPQFIFQYYEEEERQRGNFPDRFSGHQFPNYSSELNVNALLLGDSALYLCASSRNGGDYEQYFGPGTRLTVT.

This clonotype came up once. V is TRBV3-1 and J is TRBJ2-7; 9 bases align to TRBD1. Germline trimming cut 4 bases from V and 1 base from J; bases unmatched to any gene: 2. Looked up from germline, CDR1 is LGHDT and CDR2 is YNNKEL (reference sequence). CDR3 size: 14 residues. This CDR3 reads CASSPGQGSYEQYV. Here the CDR3 DNA reads TGTGCCAGCAGCCCGGGACAGGGTTCCTACGAGCAGTACGTC.

This clonotype was observed a handful of times. The rearrangement joins TRBV7-9 to TRBJ1-1, with TRBD1 as a possible D gene (5 bases). This CDR3 comprises 16 residues. Germline CDR1 and CDR2: SEHNR and FQNEAQ (reference sequence). Deletions cut 3 bases from V and 7 bases from J, with 21 bases between. CDR3 in amino acids: CASSFGAGYIYGEAFF. The CDR3 coding sequence is TGTGCCAGCAGCTTTGGGGCAGGGTATATCTACGGTGAAGCTTTCTTT.

In its sample, this clonotype was seen a few times. The chain couples TRBV7-9 to TRBJ1-2; D remains ambiguous. Looked up from germline, CDR1 is SEHNR and CDR2 is FQNEAQ (reference sequence). V lost 5 bases to trimming and J lost 7 bases, with 20 bases between them. The CDR3 extends over 15 amino acids. The CDR3 loop reads CASSPDPTTGFGYTF. In nucleotides, the CDR3 is TGTGCCAGCAGCCCGGACCCCACCACGGGTTTTGGCTACACCTTC. The full variable domain, rest sourced from reference TRBV7-9 and TRBJ1-2, is DTGVSQNPRHKITKRGQNVTFRCDPISEHNRLYWYRQTLGQGPEFLTYFQNEAQLEKSRLLSDRFSAERPKGSFSTLEIQRTEQGDSAMYLCASSPDPTTGFGYTFGSGTRLTVV.

The chain combines TRBV27 with TRBJ2-7; D remains ambiguous. Trimming removed 8 bases from V and 0 bases from J, with 14 bases in between. CDR3 length equals 14 residues. The germline gives CDR1 MNHEY, CDR2 SMNVEV (reference sequence). The DNA of the CDR3 is TGTGCCAGCGCAACCCGGCTGGACTCCTACGAGCAGTACGTC. Translated, it gives CASATRLDSYEQYV.

This chain connects TRBV7-8 to TRBJ2-5; perhaps TRBD2 as D (7 bases). The germline V and J ends were trimmed by 4 bases and 4 bases, with 25 bases remaining between them. The CDR3 loop spans 18 amino acids. Germline CDR1 is SGHVS and CDR2 is FQNEAQ. The CDR3 reads CASSSPSALGGARETQYF. The DNA of the CDR3 is TGTGCCAGCAGCTCGCCCTCCGCCTTGGGGGGGGCCAGAGAGACCCAGTACTTC.